Listed below are T cell receptor beta chains from one sample, sequenced in a study of vaccination effects on CD4 cells after COVID-19. Antigens of these TCRs are unknown. Measured with immunoSEQ multiplex PCR; TCRdb has only the in-frame clones, and not every one. The sample holds under 40,000 clones, around 70% seen once. Material: CD4+ T cells from PBMCs cultured with HCoV-229E spike peptides, obtained after COVID-19 vaccination. These receptors were collected from a human donor who received a COVID-19 vaccine. The CDR3 runs from the conserved cysteine through the conserved F or W. Each record gives: clone size, V gene, J gene, D gene, CDR3 DNA, CDR3 protein. A D gene is named only where the DNA matches it firmly. Size is stated for part of the rows, as once, few or many counts, or as a class when the clone is expanded.

>-|TRBV6-5|TRBJ2-1|TRBD1
TGTGCCAGCAGGGGCGACAGGGGGCGCGTCGGGGAGCAGTTCTTC
CASRGDRGRVGEQFF
>-|TRBV7-6|TRBJ2-3|-
TGTGCCAGCAGCTTAGTCGGCAGCGGTGTGGATACGCAGTATTTT
CASSLVGSGVDTQYF
>-|TRBV10-3|TRBJ2-7|-
TGTGCCATCAGAACCGGGACAAGTTCCTACGAGCAGTACTTC
CAIRTGTSSYEQYF
>few|TRBV5-6|TRBJ1-2|-
TGTGCCAGCAGCTTAGTACAGGGTAACTATGGCTACACCTTC
CASSLVQGNYGYTF
>-|TRBV12-5|TRBJ2-1|-
TGTGCTAGTGGCCGGGGACACTCCGGCTCCTACAATGAGCAGTTCTTC
CASGRGHSGSYNEQFF
>-|TRBV6-5|TRBJ2-3|-
TGTGCCAGCAGACGGGCAGATACGCAGTATTTT
CASRRADTQYF
>-|TRBV13|TRBJ2-7|TRBD2
TGTGCCAGCAGCGTAGCGGGCCAGTCCTACGAGCAGTACTTC
CASSVAGQSYEQYF
>once|TRBV5-1|TRBJ2-5|TRBD2
TGCGCCAGCCGACTAGCGGGAATATCCGCAATTAACTTC
CASRLAGISAINF
>-|TRBV19|TRBJ2-2|TRBD1
TGTGCCAGTAGGATCGACAGGGCCGGGGAGCTGTTTTTT
CASRIDRAGELFF
>-|TRBV5-6|TRBJ2-7|-
TGTGCCAGCAGGGCGCAGGGTAGTGGCTCCTACGAGCAGTACTTC
CASRAQGSGSYEQYF
>once|TRBV25-1|TRBJ2-1|-
TGTGCCAGCAGTGAATCTAGGGTTCTCTACAATGAGCAGTTCTTC
CASSESRVLYNEQFF
>once|TRBV29-1|TRBJ2-6|TRBD1
TGCAGCGTGGCGGTTCGCAGGGGGCCTCCTGGGGCCAACGTCCTGACTTTC
CSVAVRRGPPGANVLTF
>-|TRBV2|TRBJ2-5|-
TGTGCCAGCACCCCGCGGATCCTACAGGGAACCCAGTACTTC
CASTPRILQGTQYF
>-|TRBV5-1|TRBJ2-3|-
TGCGCCAGTACGACCGACAGCCCTAGCACAGATACGCAGTATTTT
CASTTDSPSTDTQYF
>-|TRBV7-2|TRBJ2-1|TRBD2
TGTGCCAGCAGCCTTTCCGGGGGGGTTACGTTCTTC
CASSLSGGVTFF
>-|TRBV5-1|TRBJ2-5|-
TGCGCCAGCAGCCAAGGAAGCGGGACACCGTTCAGAGAGACCCAGTACTTC
CASSQGSGTPFRETQYF
>-|TRBV5-1|TRBJ2-1|-
TGCGCCAGCAGCTTGGAGGGACATTCCTCCTACAATGAGCAGTTCTTC
CASSLEGHSSYNEQFF
>-|TRBV4-1|TRBJ1-3|-
TGCGCCAGCAGCCAAGCAACAGGGAGCTCTGGAAACACCATATATTTT
CASSQATGSSGNTIYF
>large|TRBV10-1|TRBJ1-1|-
TGCGCCAGCAAACCTACAGGATTACACACTGAAGCTTTCTTT
CASKPTGLHTEAFF
>-|TRBV4-1|TRBJ2-6|-
TGCGCCAGCAGCCAAGATGGTCTCTTGAGGGGGGATGGGGCCAACGTCCTGACTTTC
CASSQDGLLRGDGANVLTF
>-|TRBV7-7|TRBJ2-2|-
TGTGCCAGCAGCTTAGGGAACACCGGGGAGCTGTTTTTT
CASSLGNTGELFF
>few|TRBV19|TRBJ1-2|-
TGTGCCACTTGGTGGGAGACTGATGGCTACACCTTC
CATWWETDGYTF
>few|TRBV7-2|TRBJ2-1|-
TGTGCCAGCAGCTTAGGCCCCGGGTTCAATGAGCAGTTCTTC
CASSLGPGFNEQFF
>-|TRBV30|TRBJ1-4|TRBD1
TGTGCCTGGAGGGACAGGGCGGGAGAAAAACTGTTTTTT
CAWRDRAGEKLFF
>-|TRBV2|TRBJ2-7|TRBD1
TGTGCCAGCAGTGAAAGGACAGGGGGGGAGCAGTACTTC
CASSERTGGEQYF
>-|TRBV7-6|TRBJ1-2|-
TGTGCCAGCAGCCATCACATCGCGGGGCCTATCAACTATGGCTACACCTTC
CASSHHIAGPINYGYTF
>few|TRBV28|TRBJ2-7|-
TGTGCCAGCCTAGAGCCTACTACTACCGAGCAGTACTTC
CASLEPTTTEQYF
>-|TRBV27|TRBJ2-1|-
TGTGCCAGCACCATGGGAGGGGGCAATGAGCAGTTCTTC
CASTMGGGNEQFF
>-|TRBV6-5|TRBJ2-7|-
TGTGCCAGCAGTTACCGGCAGGGCTACGAGCAGTACTTC
CASSYRQGYEQYF
>-|TRBV6-4|TRBJ2-5|TRBD2
TGTGCCAGCAGTGCCGGGACTAGCGGGAGCCAAGAGACCCAGTACTTC
CASSAGTSGSQETQYF
>-|TRBV12-3/TRBV12-4|TRBJ1-3|-
TGTGCCAGCAGTTTGGGACTCGAAAACACCATATATTTT
CASSLGLENTIYF
>-|TRBV6-5|TRBJ1-3|-
TGTGCCAGCAGTTACAAAAACACCATATATTTT
CASSYKNTIYF
>-|TRBV20-1|TRBJ2-3|TRBD2
TGCAGTGCTAGTGTCTTTGGGGGAGGGAATACAGATACGCAGTATTTT
CSASVFGGGNTDTQYF
>few|TRBV3-1/TRBV3-2|TRBJ2-7|-
TGTGCCAGCAGCCAAGAGTATCTATGGGGGGGACAGGATAATCGGGAGCAGTACTTC
CASSQEYLWGGQDNREQYF
>-|TRBV6-5|TRBJ1-1|-
TGTGCCAGCAGTTACCGCCCTGGAGGGGGCACTGAAGCTTTCTTT
CASSYRPGGGTEAFF
>-|TRBV6-5|TRBJ2-2|TRBD2
TGTGCCAGTAAAACCCAGCGGGAGGGCCCCGGGGAGCTGTTTTTT
CASKTQREGPGELFF
>-|TRBV7-8|TRBJ1-1|-
TGTGCCAGCAGCTTAATTCTTTACACTGAAGCTTTCTTT
CASSLILYTEAFF
>-|TRBV6-5|TRBJ1-2|TRBD1
TGTGCCAGCAGGGAGAACAGGGGGACAAACTATGGCTACACCTTC
CASRENRGTNYGYTF
>-|TRBV7-9|TRBJ2-3|-
TGTGCCAGCACCCCGAAAGGGTCCCCGAATACGCAGTATTTT
CASTPKGSPNTQYF
>-|TRBV3-1/TRBV3-2|TRBJ1-5|-
TGTGCCAGCAGAGGTGGGGTAAGCAATCAGCCCCAGCATTTT
CASRGGVSNQPQHF
>once|TRBV7-9|TRBJ2-1|TRBD2
TGTGCCAGCAGCAGCCAAAGTAGTAGCGGGAGGCATGGTGAGCAGTTCTTC
CASSSQSSSGRHGEQFF
>few|TRBV5-1|TRBJ1-2|-
TGCGCCAGCAGCCTCGTCCGGGACGGTCCATATGGCTACACCTTC
CASSLVRDGPYGYTF
>-|TRBV3-1/TRBV3-2|TRBJ1-6|-
TGTGCCAGCAGCCAAGTCAGCTCCTATAATTCACCCCTCCACTTT
CASSQVSSYNSPLHF
>-|TRBV5-5|TRBJ2-1|TRBD2
TGTGCCAGCAGCACCGGAGGGACTAGCGGGAGCTTGGTCTACAATGAGCAGTTCTTC
CASSTGGTSGSLVYNEQFF
>-|TRBV28|TRBJ2-5|-
TGTGCCACCGGGGCCGGCCAGAAAGAGACCCAGTACTTC
CATGAGQKETQYF